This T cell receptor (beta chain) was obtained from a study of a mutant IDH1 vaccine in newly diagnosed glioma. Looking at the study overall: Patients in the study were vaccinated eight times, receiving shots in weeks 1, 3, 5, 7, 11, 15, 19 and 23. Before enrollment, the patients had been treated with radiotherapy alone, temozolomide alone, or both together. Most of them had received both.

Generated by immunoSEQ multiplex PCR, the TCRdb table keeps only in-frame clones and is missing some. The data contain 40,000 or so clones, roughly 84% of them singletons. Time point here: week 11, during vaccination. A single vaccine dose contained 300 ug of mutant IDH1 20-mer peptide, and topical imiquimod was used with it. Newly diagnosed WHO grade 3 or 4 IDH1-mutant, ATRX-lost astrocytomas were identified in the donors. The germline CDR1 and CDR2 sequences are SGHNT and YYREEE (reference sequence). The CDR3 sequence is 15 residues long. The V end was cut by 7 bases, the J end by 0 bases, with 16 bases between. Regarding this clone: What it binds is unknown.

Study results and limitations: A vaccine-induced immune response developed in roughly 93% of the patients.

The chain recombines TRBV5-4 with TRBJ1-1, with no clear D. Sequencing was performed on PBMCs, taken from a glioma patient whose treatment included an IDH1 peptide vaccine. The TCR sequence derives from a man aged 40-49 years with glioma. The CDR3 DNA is TGTGCCAGCCACGCAGGTACCAGCATGAACACTGAAGCTTTCTTT. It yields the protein CASHAGTSMNTEAFF.